The sequence of this T cell receptor (beta chain) was determined in a study of T cells after yellow fever vaccination. Each CDR3 protein is one row after TCRdb ran MiXCR on the 5' RACE reads. The sample has roughly 500,000 distinct CDR3 sequences; about a fifth are singletons. With 0 bases removed from V and 7 bases from J, the gap between germline ends came to 13 bases. The CDR3 is 15 amino acids. Germline CDR1 reads SGHTA; CDR2 reads FQGNSA. This TCR was sampled from a man aged 25 to 40 who received the YFV17D yellow fever vaccine. The chain combines TRBV7-2 with TRBJ1-5; no clear D. Material: PBMCs, obtained 15 days after the yellow fever booster vaccination. The CDR3 region has the DNA TGTGCCAGCAGCTTAGCAGCGAGCGCAATGCAGCCCCAGCATTTT. As protein: CASSLAASAMQPQHF.